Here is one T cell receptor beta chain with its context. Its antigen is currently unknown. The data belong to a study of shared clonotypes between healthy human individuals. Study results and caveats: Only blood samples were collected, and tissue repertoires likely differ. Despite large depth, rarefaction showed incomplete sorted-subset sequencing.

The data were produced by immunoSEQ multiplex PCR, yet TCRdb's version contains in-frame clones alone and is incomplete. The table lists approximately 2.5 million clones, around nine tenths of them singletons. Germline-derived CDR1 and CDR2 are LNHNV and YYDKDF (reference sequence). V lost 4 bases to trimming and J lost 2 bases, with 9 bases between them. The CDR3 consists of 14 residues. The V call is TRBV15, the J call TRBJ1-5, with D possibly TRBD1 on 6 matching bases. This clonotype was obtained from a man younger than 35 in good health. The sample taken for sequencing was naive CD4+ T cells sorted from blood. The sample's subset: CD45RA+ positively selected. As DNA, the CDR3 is TGTGCCACCAGCAAGGGGGAAGGCAATCAGCCCCAGCATTTT. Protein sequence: CATSKGEGNQPQHF.